The next 13 T cell receptor beta chains were all read from a single sample in a study of blood T cells in healthy people across ages. A sample-barcoded 5' primer and a J-beta primer mix were used in a second PCR of roughly 6 to 12 cycles. TCRdb recomputed calls from the 5' RACE reads with MiXCR, one row per CDR3 protein. The table has about 800,000 distinct CDR3 sequences, roughly 25% seen once. These data also formed part of another study, on T cells of mothers and their children.

Sequenced: blood. All receptors derive from a boy aged 5-17 years in good health.

The chain combines TRBV20-1 with TRBJ2-1; D assignment may be TRBD1 or TRBD2 (7 bases each). The J call is uncertain, as TRBJ2-5 better fits the DNA end. The CDR3 totals 12 residues. Germline V gene data show CDR1 as DFQATT and CDR2 as SNEGSKA (reference sequence). The CDR3 loop reads CSQRDSKETQYF. In DNA form, the CDR3 reads TGCAGCCAGCGGGACAGTAAAGAGACCCAGTACTTC.

V usage is TRBV2 and J usage is TRBJ1-1, with D perhaps matching TRBD1 (6 bases). Trimming took 5 bases from V and 4 from J, leaving 17 bases between them. Germline V gene data show CDR1 as SNHLY and CDR2 as FYNNEI. CDR3 length equals 15 residues. The CDR3 region has the DNA TGTGCCAGCAGTTCTCTGACAGGACGGGGCACTGAAGCTTTCTTT. This encodes CASSSLTGRGTEAFF. Full variable domain (outside the CDR3, taken from reference TRBV2 and TRBJ1-1): EPEVTQTPSHQVTQMGQEVILRCVPISNHLYFYWYRQILGQKVEFLVSFYNNEISEKSEIFDDQFSVERPDGSNFTLKIRSTKLEDSAMYFCASSSLTGRGTEAFFGQGTRLTVV.

There are many counts of this clonotype. The rearrangement links TRBV11-2 to TRBJ2-2, with D unclear. This CDR3 is 14 amino acids long. The germline V and J ends were trimmed by 1 base and 1 base, with 4 bases remaining between them. Germline V CDR1 and CDR2: SGHAT, FQNNGV. The CDR3, as DNA: TGTGCCAGCAGCTTAGGATGGAACACCGGGGAGCTGTTTTTT. It translates to CASSLGWNTGELFF.

This clonotype was observed a handful of times. The genes are TRBV6-2 or TRBV6-3 and TRBJ2-7, with D possibly matching TRBD2 (5 bases). V was clipped by 7 bases and J by 4 bases, with 20 bases between them. This CDR3 comprises 15 residues. Looked up from germline, CDR1 is MNHEY and CDR2 is SVGEGT. The CDR3 coding sequence is TGTGCCAGCACCCACGTCTGGGGAGAGGGTTACGAGCAGTACTTC. The encoded protein is CASTHVWGEGYEQYF.

The chain employs TRBV5-1 and TRBJ2-3; 11 positions agree with TRBD2. Germline V gives CDR1 SGHRS, CDR2 YFSETQ. This CDR3 has 17 residues. The ends lost 4 bases at V and 1 base at J; junction bases unmatched: 8. This CDR3 reads CASSTLTGLAGTDTQYF. The CDR3 bases are TGCGCCAGCAGCACCTTAACGGGACTAGCGGGCACAGATACGCAGTATTTT.

This clonotype was picked up a small number of times. The rearrangement links TRBV20-1 to TRBJ2-1; 11 bases agree with TRBD2. Per germline, CDR1 DFQATT and CDR2 SNEGSKA (reference sequence). Trimming cost V 6 bases and J 6 bases; bases outside gene matches: 7. The CDR3 length is 14 residues. This chain's CDR3 is CSAMTSGKGNEQFF. CDR3 DNA: TGCAGTGCCATGACTAGCGGGAAGGGCAATGAGCAGTTCTTC.

The CDR3 DNA reads as TGTGCCAGCGCCCAGAGGAGCACAGATACGCAGTATTTT. Protein product: CASAQRSTDTQYF. V and J are TRBV6-5 and TRBJ2-3; D gene uncertain. The CDR3 extends over 13 amino acids. The V end was cut by 8 bases, the J end by 0 bases, with 9 bases between. Per the germline V gene, CDR1 is MNHEY and CDR2 is SVGAGI.

The rearrangement joins TRBV29-1 to TRBJ2-5; 9 positions match TRBD2. In germline, CDR1 is SQVTM, CDR2 ANQGSEA. With V trimmed by 7 bases and J by 5 bases, 14 bases remained unmatched. This CDR3 has 15 residues. The CDR3 nucleotides read TGCAGCGCCTTAGCGACAGCGGGAGGACCGGAGACCCAGTACTTC. Amino acids: CSALATAGGPETQYF.

The chain links TRBV4-3 to TRBJ1-6, with D unresolved. CDR1 is LGHNA and CDR2 is YSLEER in the germline V gene. The CDR3 has 15 residues. V shed 0 bases and J shed 7 bases, with 10 bases lying between them. The DNA of the CDR3 is TGCGCCAGCAGCCAAGATCTCGCCGGCAATTCACCCCTCCACTTT. It is translated as CASSQDLAGNSPLHF.

This clonotype was seen ten or more times. The chain employs TRBV11-2 and TRBJ1-2; weak D call: TRBD1 (5 bases). The V and J ends lost 7 bases and 4 bases respectively, with 13 bases between them. The CDR3 spans 13 residues. Germline V gene lookup returns CDR1 SGHAT and CDR2 FQNNGV. The CDR3 coding sequence is TGTGCCAGCACCCACCAGGGTGCCTATGGCTACACCTTC. Amino acid sequence: CASTHQGAYGYTF.

The chain recombines TRBV2 with TRBJ2-3; 8 bases line up with TRBD2. The CDR3 spans 16 residues. Germline V gene data show CDR1 as SNHLY and CDR2 as FYNNEI. With V trimmed by 5 bases and J by 9 bases, 16 bases remained unmatched. This CDR3 is CASSSDGTSMTLTQYF. The CDR3 DNA reads TGTGCCAGCAGTAGCGACGGGACTAGTATGACGTTGACGCAGTATTTT.

CDR3 residues: CSVADSYSNQPQHF. As DNA, the CDR3 is TGCAGCGTCGCAGACAGCTATAGCAATCAGCCCCAGCATTTT. The chain recombines TRBV29-1 with TRBJ1-5; TRBD1 might be the D (5 bases). The CDR3 consists of 14 residues. Trimming removed 6 bases at V and 0 bases at J, with 12 bases between. Germline loops: CDR1 SQVTM, CDR2 ANQGSEA.

Only a few counts were recorded for this clonotype. The J gene is TRBJ2-5, the V gene TRBV20-1, with TRBD1 identical over 7 bases. V trimming: 5 bases; J trimming: 5 bases; junction bases outside the gene matches: 11. The CDR3 consists of 14 residues. Germline V gene sequence: CDR1 DFQATT, CDR2 SNEGSKA (reference sequence). CDR3: CSAPGDSRGETQYF. CDR3 bases: TGCAGTGCTCCCGGGGACAGTAGAGGCGAGACCCAGTACTTC.